A selection of T cell receptor beta chains follows, all from one sample in a study of blood T cell repertoires in COVID-19. Libraries were prepared by immunoSEQ multiplex PCR; TCRdb keeps only in-frame clonotypes and omits some of them. The sample records roughly 100,000 clones, under 80% being singletons. The sequencing sample was made of peripheral blood. These receptor sequences come from an older man with active or convalescent COVID-19. Both conserved end residues are part of each CDR3. Each record gives: J gene, D gene, V gene, clone size, CDR3 DNA, CDR3 protein. A D gene is named only where the DNA matches it firmly. Only some rows state a clone size, as once, few, many or a class for expanded clones.

TRBJ1-3,TRBD1,TRBV5-8,NA,TGTGCCAGCAGCCCCCGGACAGGGAAAAGATCAAACACCATATATTTT,CASSPRTGKRSNTIYF
TRBJ2-1,TRBD2,TRBV7-2,few,TGTGCCAGCAGCTTAGCGGGACTAGCGGGGCAAAATGAGCAGTTCTTC,CASSLAGLAGQNEQFF
TRBJ1-3,NA,TRBV7-9,NA,TGTGCCAGCAGCGAAGCAGCGGGGACCCGTGGAAACACCATATATTTT,CASSEAAGTRGNTIYF
TRBJ1-1,NA,TRBV19,NA,TGTGCCAGTAACGCACAACCAGGGACTGAAGCTTTCTTT,CASNAQPGTEAFF
TRBJ2-3,TRBD2,TRBV18,NA,TGTGCCAGCTCGGGCCGGGAGGCCACATCAGATACGCAGTATTTT,CASSGREATSDTQYF
TRBJ2-1,TRBD1,TRBV5-8,NA,TGTGCCAGCAGCTTCTATCCGGGACAGGGCTACAATGAGCAGTTCTTC,CASSFYPGQGYNEQFF
TRBJ2-6,TRBD2,TRBV19,NA,TGTGCCAGTAGTATGGGGGGGTCCGGGGCCAACGTCCTGACTTTC,CASSMGGSGANVLTF
TRBJ1-5,NA,TRBV2,NA,TGTGCCAGCAGGGCGGGGGCAAGTCAGCCCCAGCATTTT,CASRAGASQPQHF
TRBJ1-1,TRBD1,TRBV30,NA,TGTGCCTGGAGCCCGGGGACAGGGAACACTGAAGCTTTCTTT,CAWSPGTGNTEAFF
TRBJ1-6,NA,TRBV5-6,NA,TGTGCCAGCAGCCAAAGACAGACCTATAATTCACCCCTCCACTTT,CASSQRQTYNSPLHF
TRBJ2-7,TRBD2,TRBV12-5,NA,TGTGCTAGTGGTTCCTCAGGAACAGCGGGGGAGCAGTACTTC,CASGSSGTAGEQYF
TRBJ1-2,NA,TRBV19,NA,TGTGCCAGTAGTATAGGCGGTGCTGGGTATGGCTACACCTTC,CASSIGGAGYGYTF
TRBJ2-2,NA,TRBV7-9,NA,TGTGCCAGCATCCCCACGGGGATTAGCGGGGAGCTGTTTTTT,CASIPTGISGELFF
TRBJ2-3,TRBD2,TRBV7-9,NA,TGTGCCAGCAGCTTAGGAGGGACTAGCGGGGTCGGGGATACGCAGTATTTT,CASSLGGTSGVGDTQYF
TRBJ2-5,NA,TRBV20-1,NA,TGCAGTGCTAGAGATGCTAGAACCCAGTACTTC,CSARDARTQYF
TRBJ1-6,NA,TRBV19,once,TGTGCCAGTAGTGGCAGGGTGTCACATTATTCACCCCTCCACTTT,CASSGRVSHYSPLHF
TRBJ2-3,NA,TRBV5-1,few,TGCGCCAGCAGCTTGACGCGGTACACAGATACGCAGTATTTT,CASSLTRYTDTQYF
TRBJ1-6,TRBD1,TRBV6-5,NA,TGTGCCAGCAGACCCGACAGGGCTTTTGATTCACCCCTCCACTTT,CASRPDRAFDSPLHF
TRBJ1-1,TRBD1,TRBV7-9,few,TGTGCCAGCAGTCCCTCAGGGGGTTCCACTGAAGCTTTCTTT,CASSPSGGSTEAFF
TRBJ1-1,NA,TRBV11-3,NA,TGTGCCAGCAGCTCTACAGGGTACTCTGAAGCTTTCTTT,CASSSTGYSEAFF
TRBJ1-2,TRBD1,TRBV28,NA,TGTGCCAGCAGTTTAGGGCGGGACAGGGTCTTACGTAACTATGGCTACACCTTC,CASSLGRDRVLRNYGYTF
TRBJ2-1,TRBD2,TRBV6-5,once,TGTGCCAGCACGCCCAGCGGGAGAGGATACAATGAGCAGTTCTTC,CASTPSGRGYNEQFF
TRBJ2-7,NA,TRBV28,NA,TGTGCCAGCGCTCAGGGGGAGACTAGGAACGAGCAGTACTTC,CASAQGETRNEQYF
TRBJ2-7,TRBD2,TRBV7-9,NA,TGTGCCAGCAGCCCTACTAGCGGTTCGAGGGAGCAGTACTTC,CASSPTSGSREQYF
TRBJ1-6,TRBD1,TRBV2,NA,TGTGCCAGCAGTTCCGATAGATCCGGGACAGGGGACTCACCCCTCCACTTT,CASSSDRSGTGDSPLHF
TRBJ1-2,TRBD1,TRBV12-3/TRBV12-4,few,TGTGCCAGCGGGACAGGAATATATGGCTACACCTTC,CASGTGIYGYTF
TRBJ2-2,TRBD1,TRBV18,NA,TGTGCCAGCTCACCACCGGGACAGGGGATCACCGGGGAGCTGTTTTTT,CASSPPGQGITGELFF
TRBJ2-1,NA,TRBV6-2/TRBV6-3,NA,TGTGCCAGCAGTTACTCGTTACGGGGCAATGAGCAGTTCTTC,CASSYSLRGNEQFF
TRBJ1-2,NA,TRBV5-6,NA,TGTGCCAGCAGCGCGGGGGGACACTTTGGCTACACCTTC,CASSAGGHFGYTF
TRBJ2-5,TRBD2,TRBV2,few,TGTGCCAGCAGTGAAGAAGGACTAGCGGGGCAAGAGACCCAGTACTTC,CASSEEGLAGQETQYF
TRBJ2-5,NA,TRBV9,NA,TGTGCCAGCAGCGAGGGGTCAGGACAGACTTTCCAGACCCAGTACTTC,CASSEGSGQTFQTQYF
TRBJ2-1,TRBD1,TRBV29-1,NA,TGCAGCGTTGAAGAGGGGACAGGGGGCTTCTACAATGAGCAGTTCTTC,CSVEEGTGGFYNEQFF
TRBJ2-3,NA,TRBV6-5,NA,TGTGCCAGCAGTCCCTCGGGGGATACGCAGTATTTT,CASSPSGDTQYF
TRBJ2-7,NA,TRBV11-2,NA,TGTGCCAGCAGCTTCAGGGGAGGGTACGAGCAGTACTTC,CASSFRGGYEQYF
TRBJ1-2,TRBD1,TRBV3-1/TRBV3-2,NA,TGTGCCAGCAGCCACGACAGGGGAAATGGCTACACCTTC,CASSHDRGNGYTF
TRBJ2-3,TRBD2,TRBV24-1,NA,TGTGCCACCAGTCAGACTAGCGGAGATACGCAGTATTTT,CATSQTSGDTQYF
TRBJ2-1,TRBD2,TRBV29-1,NA,TGCAGCCAAAGGAGACTAGCGGGGGGTGAGCAGTTCTTC,CSQRRLAGGEQFF
TRBJ1-3,NA,TRBV21-1,few,TGTGCCAGCAGCTCCATTTCCGGGACAGGGGGAAGAAACACCATATATTTT,CASSSISGTGGRNTIYF
TRBJ1-1,TRBD1,TRBV5-1,NA,TGCGCCAGCAGAATAGCGGGACAGTCCATGAACACTGAAGCTTTCTTT,CASRIAGQSMNTEAFF
TRBJ2-1,TRBD2,TRBV5-1,NA,TGCGCCAGCAGCCACTTTGGGAGGGGAGAGTTGTACAATGAGCAGTTCTTC,CASSHFGRGELYNEQFF
TRBJ1-2,NA,TRBV2,NA,TGTGCCAGCAATCTGCGTCTCTCAGGCTACACCTTC,CASNLRLSGYTF
TRBJ1-2,NA,TRBV6-5,NA,TGTGCCCGCCTCGGGGGACGGTACAACTATGGCTACACCTTC,CARLGGRYNYGYTF
TRBJ1-6,NA,TRBV5-8,NA,TGTGCCAGCAGCCTGGAACTTAATTCACCCCTCCACTTT,CASSLELNSPLHF
TRBJ1-2,TRBD1,TRBV30,NA,TGTGCCGCAAATCAGGGGGGCTATGGCTACACCTTC,CAANQGGYGYTF
TRBJ1-2,TRBD1,TRBV10-2,NA,TGCGCCAGCAGTGAGTTTCCAGGGGGGTATGGCTACACCTTC,CASSEFPGGYGYTF
TRBJ1-1,NA,TRBV5-6,NA,TGTGCCAGCAGCCTTCGACAGGTAACTGAAGCTTTCTTT,CASSLRQVTEAFF
TRBJ1-2,NA,TRBV29-1,NA,TGCAGCGTTGAAGAGGGAGAGGGGGTTAACTATGGCTACACCTTC,CSVEEGEGVNYGYTF
TRBJ2-3,NA,TRBV5-1,NA,TGCGCCAGCTCCACTTTAGGGTTAGCGCCCCCAGATACGCAGTATTTT,CASSTLGLAPPDTQYF
TRBJ2-1,NA,TRBV5-4,NA,TGTGCCAGCAGCCCCGCGGGTCCTCCTGGCAATGAGCAGTTCTTC,CASSPAGPPGNEQFF
TRBJ2-6,NA,TRBV28,NA,TGTGCCAGCAGCCTAGACAGGCCCTCTGGGGCCAACGTCCTGACTTTC,CASSLDRPSGANVLTF
TRBJ2-7,NA,TRBV11-2,few,TGTGCCAGCGACGGTTGGAGCTACGAGCAGTACTTC,CASDGWSYEQYF
TRBJ2-7,TRBD1,TRBV7-9,NA,TGTGCCAGCAGTTTGGGGGCCGTAGGGGGAAGGACAGGACACGAGCAGTACTTC,CASSLGAVGGRTGHEQYF
TRBJ2-7,NA,TRBV6-5,NA,TGTGCCAGCAGTTCTCCAACCAGGGGCACCTACGAGCAGTACTTC,CASSSPTRGTYEQYF